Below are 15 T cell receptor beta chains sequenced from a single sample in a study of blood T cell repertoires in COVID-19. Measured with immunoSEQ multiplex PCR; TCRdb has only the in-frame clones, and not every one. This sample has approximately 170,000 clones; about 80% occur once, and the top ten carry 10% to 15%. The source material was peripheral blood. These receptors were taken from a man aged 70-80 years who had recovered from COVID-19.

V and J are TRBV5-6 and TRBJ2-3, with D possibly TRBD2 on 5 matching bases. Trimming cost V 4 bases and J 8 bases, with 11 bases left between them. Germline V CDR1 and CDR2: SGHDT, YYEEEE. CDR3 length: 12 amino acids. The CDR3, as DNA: TGTGCCAGCAGCGCAACTAGAGGTACGCAGTATTTT. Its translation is CASSATRGTQYF.

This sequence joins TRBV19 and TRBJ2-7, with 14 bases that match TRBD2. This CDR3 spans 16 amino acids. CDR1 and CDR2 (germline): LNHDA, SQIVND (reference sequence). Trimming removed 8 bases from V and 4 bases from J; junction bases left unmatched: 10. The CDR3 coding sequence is TGTGCCAGTTCCGGGACTAGCGGGAGCACGGGATACGAGCAGTACTTC. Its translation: CASSGTSGSTGYEQYF. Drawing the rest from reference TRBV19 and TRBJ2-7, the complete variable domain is DGGITQSPKYLFRKEGQNVTLSCEQNLNHDAMYWYRQDPGQGLRLIYYSQIVNDFQKGDIAEGYSVSREKKESFPLTVTSAQKNPTAFYLCASSGTSGSTGYEQYFGPGTRLTVT.

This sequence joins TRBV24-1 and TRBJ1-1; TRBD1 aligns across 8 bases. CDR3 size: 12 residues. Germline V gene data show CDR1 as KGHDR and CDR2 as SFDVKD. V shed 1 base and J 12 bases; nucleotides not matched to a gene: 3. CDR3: CATSDFGQGPFF. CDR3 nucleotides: TGTGCCACCAGTGATTTCGGACAGGGACCTTTCTTT.

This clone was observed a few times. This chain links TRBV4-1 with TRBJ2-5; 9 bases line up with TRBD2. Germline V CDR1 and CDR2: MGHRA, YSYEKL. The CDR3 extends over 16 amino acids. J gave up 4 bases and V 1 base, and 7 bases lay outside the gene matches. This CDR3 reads CASSQGFSGSAETQYF. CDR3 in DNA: TGCGCCAGCAGCCAAGGTTTTAGCGGGAGCGCAGAGACCCAGTACTTC.

The CDR3 DNA is TGTGCCAGCAGCTTACGAGGGAGAGGCACAGATACGCAGTATTTT. Translation gives CASSLRGRGTDTQYF. The chain employs TRBV7-9 and TRBJ2-3; D possibly corresponds to TRBD2 (5 bases). Deletions cut 2 bases from V and 1 base from J, with 10 bases between. The CDR3 runs 15 residues. Germline assignment: CDR1 SEHNR and CDR2 FQNEAQ (reference sequence).

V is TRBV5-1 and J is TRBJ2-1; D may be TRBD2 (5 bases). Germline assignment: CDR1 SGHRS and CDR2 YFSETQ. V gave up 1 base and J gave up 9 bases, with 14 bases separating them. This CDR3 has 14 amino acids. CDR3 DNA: TGCGCCAGCAGCTTGAGGGCAGATGGGAGTGAGCAGTTCTTC. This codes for CASSLRADGSEQFF.

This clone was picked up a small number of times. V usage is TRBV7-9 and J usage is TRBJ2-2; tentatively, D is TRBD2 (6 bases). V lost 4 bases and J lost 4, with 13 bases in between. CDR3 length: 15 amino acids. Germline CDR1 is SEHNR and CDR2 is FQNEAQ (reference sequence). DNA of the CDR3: TGTGCCAGCAGCTCCGCCGCGGGGTTCACCGGGGAGCTGTTTTTT. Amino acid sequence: CASSSAAGFTGELFF.

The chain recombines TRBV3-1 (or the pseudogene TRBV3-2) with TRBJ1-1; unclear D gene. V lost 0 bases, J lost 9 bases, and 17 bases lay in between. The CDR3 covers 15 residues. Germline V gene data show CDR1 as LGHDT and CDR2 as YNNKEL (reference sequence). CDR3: CASSQDLSKSTQAFF. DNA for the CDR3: TGTGCCAGCAGCCAAGACTTATCCAAATCGACTCAAGCTTTCTTT.

The CDR3 loop is CASSLGLAGANTDTQYF. CDR3 nucleotides: TGCGCCAGCAGCCTGGGACTAGCGGGAGCAAATACAGATACGCAGTATTTT. This sequence joins TRBV5-1 and TRBJ2-3; 14 nucleotides agree with TRBD2. V lost 4 bases and J lost 3; bases outside the gene matches: 7. Germline values: CDR1 SGHRS, CDR2 YFSETQ. The CDR3 consists of 17 residues.

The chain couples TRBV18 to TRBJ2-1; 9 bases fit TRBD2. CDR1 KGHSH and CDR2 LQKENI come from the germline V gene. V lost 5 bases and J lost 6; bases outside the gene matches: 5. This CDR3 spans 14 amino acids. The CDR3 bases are TGTGCCAGCTCATCGCTAGCGGGAACCAATGAGCAGTTCTTC. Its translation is CASSSLAGTNEQFF.

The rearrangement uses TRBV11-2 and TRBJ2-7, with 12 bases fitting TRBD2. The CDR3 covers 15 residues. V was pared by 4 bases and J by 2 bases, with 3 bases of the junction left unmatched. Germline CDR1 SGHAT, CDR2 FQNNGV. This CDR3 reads CASSSSSGRAYEQYF. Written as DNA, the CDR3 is TGTGCCAGCAGCTCGTCTAGCGGGAGGGCCTACGAGCAGTACTTC.

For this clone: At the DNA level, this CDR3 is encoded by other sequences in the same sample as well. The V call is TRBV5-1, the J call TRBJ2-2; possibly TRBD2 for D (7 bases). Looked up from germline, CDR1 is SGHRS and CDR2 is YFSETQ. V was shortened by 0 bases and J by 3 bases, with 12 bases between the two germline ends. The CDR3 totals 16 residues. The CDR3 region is CASSLVAGADTGELFF. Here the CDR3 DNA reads TGCGCCAGCAGCTTGGTTGCGGGGGCGGACACCGGGGAGCTGTTTTTT. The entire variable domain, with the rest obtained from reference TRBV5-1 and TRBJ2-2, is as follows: KAGVTQTPRYLIKTRGQQVTLSCSPISGHRSVSWYQQTPGQGLQFLFEYFSETQRNKGNFPGRFSGRQFSNSRSEMNVSTLELGDSALYLCASSLVAGADTGELFFGEGSRLTVL.

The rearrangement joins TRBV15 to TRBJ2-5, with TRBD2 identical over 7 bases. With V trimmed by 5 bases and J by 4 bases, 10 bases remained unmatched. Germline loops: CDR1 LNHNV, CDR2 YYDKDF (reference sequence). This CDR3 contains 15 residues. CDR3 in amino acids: CATSGGSGGVETQYF. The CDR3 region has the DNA TGTGCCACCAGCGGCGGGAGTGGAGGGGTAGAGACCCAGTACTTC. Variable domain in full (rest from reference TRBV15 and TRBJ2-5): DAMVIQNPRYQVTQFGKPVTLSCSQTLNHNVMYWYQQKSSQAPKLLFHYYDKDFNNEADTPDNFQSRRPNTSFCFLDIRSPGLGDTAMYLCATSGGSGGVETQYFGPGTRLLVL.

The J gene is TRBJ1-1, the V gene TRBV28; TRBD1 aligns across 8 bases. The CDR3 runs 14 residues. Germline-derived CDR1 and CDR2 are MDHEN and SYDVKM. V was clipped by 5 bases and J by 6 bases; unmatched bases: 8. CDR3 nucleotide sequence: TGTGCCAGCAGTACGGACAGGGTGAGTTCTGAAGCTTTCTTT. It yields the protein CASSTDRVSSEAFF. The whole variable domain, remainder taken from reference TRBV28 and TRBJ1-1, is DVKVTQSSRYLVKRTGEKVFLECVQDMDHENMFWYRQDPGLGLRLIYFSYDVKMKEKGDIPEGYSVSREKKERFSLILESASTNQTSMYLCASSTDRVSSEAFFGQGTRLTVV.

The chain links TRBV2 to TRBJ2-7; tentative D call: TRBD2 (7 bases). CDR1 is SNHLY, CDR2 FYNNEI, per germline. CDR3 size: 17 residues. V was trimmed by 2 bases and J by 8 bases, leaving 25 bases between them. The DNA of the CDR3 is TGTGCCAGCAGTGAAAGGGGGGGGGCTCAAACCCTTAGCCAGCAGTACTTC. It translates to CASSERGGAQTLSQQYF.